The 13 T cell receptor beta chains below all came from one sample that was sequenced in a study of shared clonotypes between healthy human individuals. Assay: immunoSEQ multiplex PCR; the TCRdb copy retains only in-frame clones and omits some. The sample has around 350,000 clones, 73% seen once. The sample consisted of memory CD4+ T cells sorted from blood. Regarding subset: CD45RA-negative fraction. The receptor set was obtained from a man aged 25 to 40 in good health.

The V and J genes are TRBV28 and TRBJ1-4; TRBD1 might be the D (5 bases). Germline values: CDR1 MDHEN, CDR2 SYDVKM. The CDR3 sequence is 13 residues long. V was shortened by 7 bases and J by 7 bases, with 13 bases between the two germline ends. The chain's CDR3 is CASNGPGGEKLFF. Here the CDR3 DNA reads TGTGCCAGCAATGGCCCGGGGGGTGAAAAACTGTTTTTT.

This chain connects TRBV18 to TRBJ2-1, with 10 bases matching TRBD1. The germline CDR1 and CDR2 sequences are KGHSH and LQKENI. V was clipped by 3 bases and J by 9 bases; unmatched bases: 11. The CDR3 consists of 16 residues. The CDR3 region has the DNA TGTGCCAGCTCACCTTCTACCGGGACAGGGGACGCTGAGCAGTTCTTC. It yields the protein CASSPSTGTGDAEQFF.

This clone was counted once. The chain joins TRBV18 to TRBJ2-3, with D possibly TRBD1 on 6 matching bases. Trimming took 4 bases from V and 6 from J, leaving 17 bases between them. This CDR3 has 15 amino acids. Germline V gene sequence: CDR1 KGHSH, CDR2 LQKENI. CDR3 nucleotides: TGTGCCAGCTCACGATACAACTCAGGGGTGGATACGCAGTATTTT. Translated: CASSRYNSGVDTQYF.

This sequence joins TRBV10-2 and TRBJ2-7; TRBD2 agrees at 12 bases. Germline V lookup: CDR1 WSHSY, CDR2 SAAADI. The ends lost 8 bases at V and 4 bases at J; junction bases unmatched: 3. The CDR3 is made up of 13 amino acids. In DNA, the CDR3 is TGCGCCAGCGGAGGACTAGCGGGGTACGAGCAGTACTTC. Amino acids: CASGGLAGYEQYF.

The V call is TRBV5-1, the J call TRBJ2-7; TRBD1 is a possible D gene (5 bases). CDR3 length equals 15 residues. The germline V and J ends were trimmed by 0 bases and 0 bases, with 10 bases remaining between them. The germline CDR1 and CDR2 sequences are SGHRS and YFSETQ. Here the CDR3 reads CASSLGQPGSYEQYF. CDR3 DNA sequence: TGCGCCAGCAGCTTGGGACAGCCGGGCTCCTACGAGCAGTACTTC.

The chain couples TRBV5-1 to TRBJ2-7; 11 bases are shared with TRBD2. The V gene end was trimmed by 4 bases and the J gene end by 0 bases; junction bases not matched to a gene: 12. Germline V gene sequence: CDR1 SGHRS, CDR2 YFSETQ. CDR3 length equals 18 residues. The DNA for the CDR3 is TGCGCCAGCAGCGACAACCGGACTAGCGGGCCGAGCTCCTACGAGCAGTACTTC. The encoded protein is CASSDNRTSGPSSYEQYF.

This clone was picked up one time. The rearrangement joins TRBV7-8 to TRBJ2-7; tentatively, D is TRBD1 (6 bases). With 5 bases removed from V and 3 bases from J, the gap between germline ends came to 17 bases. Germline assignment: CDR1 SGHVS and CDR2 FQNEAQ. The length of the CDR3 is 15 residues. The chain's CDR3 is CASSPIRQVGYEQYF. Written as DNA, the CDR3 is TGTGCCAGCAGCCCCATCCGACAGGTGGGCTACGAGCAGTACTTC.

This clone was detected only a few times. Here the CDR3 reads CAITEQPVPGNTIYF. CDR3 bases: TGTGCCATCACCGAACAGCCCGTGCCTGGAAACACCATATATTTT. This sequence joins TRBV6-6 and TRBJ1-3; D call uncertain. Per the germline V gene, CDR1 is MNHNY and CDR2 is SVGAGI (reference sequence). Trimming left V 10 bases short and J 2 bases short, with 18 bases between. The CDR3 is 15 amino acids.

This chain links TRBV5-8 with TRBJ2-1, with TRBD1 matching over 9 bases. V dropped 0 bases and J dropped 6; count of bases not matched to a gene: 7. Germline CDR1 SGHTS, CDR2 YDEGEE. The CDR3 spans 16 residues. The CDR3 DNA is TGTGCCAGCAGCTTGGCCGGGACAGGGAGAAGCAATGAGCAGTTCTTC. Translation: CASSLAGTGRSNEQFF. Drawing the rest from reference TRBV5-8 and TRBJ2-1, the complete variable domain is EAGVTQSPTHLIKTRGQQATLRCSPISGHTSVYWYQQALGLGLQFLLWYDEGEERNRGNFPPRFSGRQFPNYSSELNVNALELEDSALYLCASSLAGTGRSNEQFFGPGTRLTVL.

The chain links TRBV6-1 to TRBJ1-3; 11 bases line up with TRBD1. This CDR3 spans 15 amino acids. Trimming took 6 bases from V and 2 from J; bases not matched to a gene: 3. Germline V gene lookup returns CDR1 MNHNS and CDR2 SASEGT. The chain's CDR3 is CASRGDRGTGNTIYF. In DNA, the CDR3 is TGTGCCAGCAGAGGGGACAGGGGGACTGGAAACACCATATATTTT.

V and J are TRBV5-4 and TRBJ2-1, with TRBD2 matching 12 bases. The CDR3 is 15 amino acids. V was clipped by 2 bases and J by 10 bases; unmatched bases: 7. Germline V lookup: CDR1 SGHNT, CDR2 YYREEE (reference sequence). For the CDR3, the DNA is TGTGCCAGCAGCTTAAACCTAGCGGGAGGGCAGGAGCAGTTCTTC. This translates into CASSLNLAGGQEQFF.

This chain connects TRBV11-3 to TRBJ2-5; no clear D. CDR3 length: 15 amino acids. V gave up 0 bases and J gave up 2 bases, with 10 bases separating them. Germline assignment: CDR1 SGHNT and CDR2 YENEEA. This chain's CDR3 is CASSLDRGGQETQYF. The DNA for the CDR3 is TGTGCCAGCAGCTTAGATAGAGGTGGACAAGAGACCCAGTACTTC.

A note on this clone: The CDR3 carries no conserved terminal phenylalanine or tryptophan, so it likely arises from a read error. No DNA is shown, since the ends of the CDR3 on it are uncertain; the CDR3 is the one TCRdb lists. The chain couples TRBV5-8 to TRBJ2-7. Per the germline V gene, CDR1 is SGHTS and CDR2 is YDEGEE. The CDR3 extends over 12 residues, inclusive of both ends. The CDR3 sequence is CASSFGTPAPIY.